This T cell receptor (beta chain) derives from a study of vaccination and CD4 T cells after COVID-19. V lost 6 bases to trimming and J lost 6 bases, with 17 bases between them. The CDR3 sequence is 14 residues long. The germline CDR1 and CDR2 sequences are SGHDN and FVKESK. Documented treatment: approximately 11-day PBMC culture with coronavirus spike peptide pools or control peptides (ViraFEST assay). The sample holds a few counts of this clonotype. Its cognate antigen is unknown. Study-wide results and caveats: Convalescent patients displayed spike mono-reactivity in 304 of 307 vaccine-specific clones.

Once obtained from cultured CD4+ T cells, the DNA was sequenced using the Oncomine TCR Beta short-read assay. MiXCR, applied by TCRdb to the PCR reads, yields one record per CDR3 protein. The sample has some 5,000 distinct CDR3 sequences, around 82% seen once; the top ten hold 15% to 20%. The J gene is TRBJ1-2, the V gene TRBV14; tentative D call: TRBD1 (5 bases). The specimen sequenced was CD4+ T cells from blood, cultured in vitro. The TCR sequence derives from a human donor who had recovered from COVID-19. DNA of the CDR3: TGTGCCAGCAGTCGCGTTCGGGGCAGGGATGGCTACACCTTC. Protein sequence: CASSRVRGRDGYTF.